The source of this T cell receptor (beta chain) is a study of blood T cell repertoires in COVID-19. Study members were between about 18 and 95 years old and lived in approximately 25 US regions. Grouping used clinical history reported by participants in a survey and questionnaire. Germline values: CDR1 SGDLS, CDR2 YYNGEE. The CDR3 is made up of 15 amino acids. V lost 2 bases, J lost 5 bases, and 7 bases stayed unmatched. Original methodology: Estimated nucleated cell counts came from reference gene primer amplification. Generated by immunoSEQ multiplex PCR, the TCRdb table keeps only in-frame clones and is missing some. V and J calls plus clone size are reproduced from that table; the DNA served to infer D and trimming. The sample has under 200,000 clones; roughly 83% are singletons.

This sequence joins TRBV9 and TRBJ2-5, with 9 bases lining up with TRBD2. Sample: PBMCs or T cells enriched from blood (not recorded which). The clonotype was recovered from a woman aged 55-70 years who had recovered from COVID-19. The DNA of the CDR3 is TGTGCCAGCAGCGTCGGCGGGGGGGCCTGGGAGACCCAGTACTTC. Protein product: CASSVGGGAWETQYF. The full variable domain, completed using reference TRBV9 and TRBJ2-5, is DSGVTQTPKHLITATGQRVTLRCSPRSGDLSVYWYQQSLDQGLQFLIQYYNGEERAKGNILERFSAQQFPDLHSELNLSSLELGDSALYFCASSVGGGAWETQYFGPGTRLLVL.